Included here is one TCR beta chain sequence, with context. In the authors' methods: Using reference gene primer amplification, nucleated cell counts were estimated. Clones were read by immunoSEQ multiplex PCR, and TCRdb kept only the in-frame ones, dropping some. The DNA was the basis for D and trimming; V, J and clone size are from that table. Among 250,000 to 350,000 clones listed, about 81% were seen once. This sample was included in a study of blood T cell repertoires in COVID-19. About the study: The samples span acute and convalescent COVID-19 from the United States, Italy and Spain.

V dropped 0 bases and J dropped 6 bases, with 11 bases sitting between them. This CDR3 is built from 14 residues. Germline V gene data show CDR1 as SGDLS and CDR2 as YYNGEE. The V gene is TRBV9, the J gene TRBJ2-3, with unresolved D. Sequencing was carried out using peripheral blood. The TCR comes from a human donor with COVID-19, enrolled during active disease. The donor label of this sample is uncertain. The CDR3 DNA follows: TGTGCCAGCAGCGTAGAGCCGTTCGAGGATACGCAGTATTTT. It codes for CASSVEPFEDTQYF.